This T cell receptor (beta chain) stems from a study of T-cell memory formation after mild COVID-19. Study details: Most TCR clusters belonged to a single donor.

TCRdb redid the calling of the 5' RACE reads with MiXCR, one entry per CDR3 protein. This table holds tens of thousands of distinct CDR3 sequences, about 13% found once. The specimen sequenced was PBMCs or a T cell subset sorted from them (not recorded which). This TCR was sampled from an adult woman who had mild COVID-19 (a few samples of this study predate the infection). Cell type and time point are not known.

The CDR3 loop is CATSRRGADTQYF. The CDR3 DNA is TGTGCCACCAGCAGGAGAGGGGCAGATACGCAGTATTTT. The chain uses TRBV15 and TRBJ2-3; D tentatively reads TRBD1 or TRBD2 (5 bases each). Germline V CDR1 and CDR2: LNHNV, YYDKDF (reference sequence). This CDR3 has 13 amino acids. The V end lost 3 bases, the J end lost 4 bases, and 8 bases lay between the germline ends.